The 32 T cell receptor beta chains below were found in one sample sequenced in a study of immune evolution from preneoplasia to lung adenocarcinoma. Using immunoSEQ multiplex PCR, the repertoire was profiled, and TCRdb retains in-frame clones only, with some absent. The sample carries thousands of clones, roughly 79% recorded once. Material: FFPE adjacent normal lung tissue. These TCRs come from a person aged 55-80 years with lung adenocarcinoma.

This clone is large. This rearrangement joins TRBV12-2 to TRBJ1-2; the D call TRBD1 from the table was never checked on the DNA. TRBV12-2 is reported as a pseudogene. CDR3 size: 16 residues. For the CDR3, the DNA is TGTGCAAGTCGCTCCATGGGCCACCTGGTTCTCTATGGCTACACCTTC. This translates into CASRSMGHLVLYGYTF.

In its sample, this clone was seen once. V usage is TRBV6-1 and J usage is TRBJ1-1; a possible D gene is TRBD1 (5 bases). The CDR3 spans 13 residues. Germline V gene sequence: CDR1 MNHNS, CDR2 SASEGT. With 6 bases removed from V and 2 bases from J, the gap between germline ends came to 10 bases. CDR3 bases: TGTGCCAGCAGCGGGGCACTCAACACTGAAGCTTTCTTT. Its protein is CASSGALNTEAFF.

V and J are TRBV5-4 and TRBJ1-2; D gene ambiguous. The ends were cut back, 0 bases at V and 9 bases at J, with 6 bases in the middle. The germline V gene has CDR1 SGHNT and CDR2 YYREEE (reference sequence). The CDR3 is 11 amino acids. The CDR3 bases are TGTGCCAGCAGCTTGGTTGGGAGCTACACCTTC. It yields the protein CASSLVGSYTF.

V and J are TRBV11-2 and TRBJ2-7; D is perhaps TRBD2 (7 bases). This CDR3 has 15 residues. Trimming took 2 bases from V and 5 from J, leaving 16 bases between them. The V gene's germline CDR1 is SGHAT and CDR2 FQNNGV. This CDR3 reads CASSLPMGGGNEQYF. For the CDR3, the DNA is TGTGCCAGCAGCTTACCCATGGGGGGGGGCAACGAGCAGTACTTC.

The chain links TRBV19 to TRBJ2-2; maybe TRBD2 (5 bases). CDR1 LNHDA and CDR2 SQIVND come from the germline V gene (reference sequence). CDR3 length: 14 amino acids. Trimming cost V 4 bases and J 6 bases, with 12 bases left between them. In DNA form, the CDR3 reads TGTGCCAGTAGTAACCTACTAGAAGCCGGGGAGCTGTTTTTT. It yields the protein CASSNLLEAGELFF.

The V call is TRBV5-1, the J call TRBJ1-6, with no clear D. Germline CDR1 reads SGHRS; CDR2 reads YFSETQ. CDR3 size: 18 residues. V dropped 0 bases and J dropped 6 bases, with 19 bases sitting between them. CDR3 loop: CASSLGVGLGDLNSPLHF. The DNA for the CDR3 is TGCGCCAGCAGCTTGGGGGTAGGATTGGGAGATCTTAATTCACCCCTCCACTTT.

This clone came up a few times. The chain recombines TRBV10-3 with TRBJ2-6; D may be TRBD1 (6 bases). The CDR3 is 18 amino acids. Trimming took 4 bases from V and 4 from J, leaving 20 bases between them. Germline V gene lookup returns CDR1 ENHRY and CDR2 SYGVKD. In DNA, the CDR3 is TGTGCCATCAGTGTATCGAATTTACAGGGACCCGGGGCCAACGTCCTGACTTTC. It yields the protein CAISVSNLQGPGANVLTF.

By proportion, this clone is large. V is TRBV30 and J is TRBJ1-1; tentative D call: TRBD1 (5 bases). In germline, CDR1 is GTSNPN, CDR2 SVGIG (reference sequence). This CDR3 region has 13 residues. The V gene lost 0 bases and the J gene lost 5 bases, with 10 bases spanning the gap. The CDR3 coding sequence is TGTGCCTGGAGTGTACATGGGGGAACTGAAGCTTTCTTT. It yields the protein CAWSVHGGTEAFF. Filled out from reference TRBV30 and TRBJ1-1, the complete variable domain reads SQTIHQWPATLVQPVGSPLSLECTVEGTSNPNLYWYRQAAGRGLQLLFYSVGIGQISSEVPQNLSASRPQDRQFILSSKKLLLSDSGFYLCAWSVHGGTEAFFGQGTRLTVV.

The chain carries TRBV4-2 and TRBJ2-7; tentatively, D is TRBD2 (5 bases). This CDR3 contains 12 residues. The ends were cut back, 1 base at V and 6 bases at J, with 7 bases in the middle. Germline-derived CDR1 and CDR2 are LGHNA and YNFKEQ. The CDR3 bases are TGTGCCAGCAGCCAAGTGGCGGGCGAGCAGTACTTC. Its translation is CASSQVAGEQYF.

This clone is categorized as medium-sized. This chain connects TRBV7-6 to TRBJ2-1, with D possibly matching TRBD1 (6 bases). The V gene lost 1 base and the J gene lost 4 bases, with 17 bases spanning the gap. This CDR3 region has 17 residues. Germline CDR1 is SGHVS and CDR2 is FNYEAQ. The CDR3 spells CASSLEVAGGRYNEQFF. The CDR3 DNA sequence: TGTGCCAGCAGCTTAGAAGTCGCTGGGGGCAGGTACAATGAGCAGTTCTTC.

The genes are TRBV6-5 and TRBJ2-7; D may match TRBD1 or TRBD2 (6 bases each). V lost 4 bases and J lost 5, with 21 bases in between. This CDR3 has 16 residues. Germline CDR1 is MNHEY and CDR2 is SVGAGI. CDR3: CASSFPGAGPLHEQYF. DNA of the CDR3: TGTGCCAGCAGTTTCCCGGGGGCAGGGCCCTTACACGAGCAGTACTTC.

This chain links TRBV28 with TRBJ1-2, with D unclear. Trimming removed 10 bases from V and 3 bases from J, with 12 bases in between. There are 12 residues in the CDR3. CDR1 and CDR2 from the germline V gene are MDHEN and SYDVKM. The CDR3: CATSDPYYGYTF. CDR3 sequence (DNA): TGTGCCACATCAGATCCTTACTATGGCTACACCTTC.

The rearrangement links TRBV7-6 to TRBJ2-7, with TRBD1 matching 9 bases. The CDR3 has 16 amino acids. The trim removed 5 bases at V and 2 bases at J, leaving 10 bases unmatched. Per germline, CDR1 SGHVS and CDR2 FNYEAQ. CDR3 in DNA: TGTGCCAGCAGCCCCATCTCAGACAGGGGGGCCTACGAGCAGTACTTC. The encoded protein is CASSPISDRGAYEQYF. The full variable domain, its missing parts supplied by reference TRBV7-6 and TRBJ2-7, is GAGVSQSPRYKVTKRGQDVALRCDPISGHVSLYWYRQALGQGPEFLTYFNYEAQQDKSGLPNDRFSAERPEGSISTLTIQRTEQRDSAMYRCASSPISDRGAYEQYFGPGTRLTVT.

This chain connects TRBV19 to TRBJ2-7; 7 bases are a match to TRBD2. Germline values: CDR1 LNHDA, CDR2 SQIVND (reference sequence). V gave up 10 bases and J gave up 0 bases; unmatched junction bases: 9. The CDR3 contains 14 residues. Here the CDR3 reads CATTREVNSYEQYF. The CDR3 DNA sequence: TGTGCCACTACCCGGGAGGTGAACTCCTACGAGCAGTACTTC.

This clone was observed a handful of times. The chain couples TRBV28 to TRBJ2-5; either TRBD1 or TRBD2 may supply D (6 bases each). V was shortened by 7 bases and J by 4 bases, with 13 bases between the two germline ends. This CDR3 has 13 residues. In germline, CDR1 is MDHEN, CDR2 SYDVKM. The CDR3 is CASKRGVLETQYF. CDR3 nucleotides: TGTGCCAGCAAAAGGGGGGTGCTAGAGACCCAGTACTTC. The entire variable domain, with the rest obtained from reference TRBV28 and TRBJ2-5, is as follows: DVKVTQSSRYLVKRTGEKVFLECVQDMDHENMFWYRQDPGLGLRLIYFSYDVKMKEKGDIPEGYSVSREKKERFSLILESASTNQTSMYLCASKRGVLETQYFGPGTRLLVL.

The gene calls are TRBV6-1 and TRBJ1-5; D might be TRBD1 (5 bases). V lost 4 bases to trimming and J lost 5 bases, with 21 bases between them. There are 17 residues in the CDR3. CDR1 and CDR2 (germline): MNHNS, SASEGT. The CDR3 coding sequence is TGTGCCAGCAGTGGGACAAGGATGGCCTTGGGTTATCAGCCCCAGCATTTT. The encoded protein is CASSGTRMALGYQPQHF.

V is TRBV14 and J is TRBJ1-2; possible D gene TRBD1, 5 bases. This CDR3 region has 17 residues. Germline CDR1 SGHDN, CDR2 FVKESK. V gave up 2 bases and J gave up 5 bases, with 21 bases separating them. For the CDR3, the DNA is TGTGCCAGCAGCCAACAGTCCCCGTCCCAGGGAGCATATGGCTACACCTTC. It translates to CASSQQSPSQGAYGYTF.

The chain recombines TRBV25-1 with TRBJ2-2; D unresolved. The V end lost 4 bases, the J end lost 9 bases, and 9 bases lay between the germline ends. In germline, CDR1 is MGHDK, CDR2 SYGVNS. The CDR3 contains 12 residues. CDR3 bases: TGTGCCAGCAGTGCGACGGCCCGGGAGCTGTTTTTT. It specifies CASSATARELFF. Full variable domain (remainder filled in from reference TRBV25-1 and TRBJ2-2): EADIYQTPRYLVIGTGKKITLECSQTMGHDKMYWYQQDPGMELHLIHYSYGVNSTEKGDLSSESTVSRIRTEHFPLTLESARPSHTSQYLCASSATARELFFGEGSRLTVL.

J is TRBJ2-5 and V is TRBV19; a weak D match, TRBD2 (7 bases). V lost 6 bases, J lost 2 bases, and 22 bases lay in between. This CDR3 is built from 17 residues. Germline CDR1 and CDR2: LNHDA and SQIVND (reference sequence). The CDR3 bases are TGTGCCAGTAGCCGCCTCGGTAGGGGGGGCTCTCAAGAGACCCAGTACTTC. Encoded protein: CASSRLGRGGSQETQYF. Complete variable domain (other parts from reference TRBV19 and TRBJ2-5): DGGITQSPKYLFRKEGQNVTLSCEQNLNHDAMYWYRQDPGQGLRLIYYSQIVNDFQKGDIAEGYSVSREKKESFPLTVTSAQKNPTAFYLCASSRLGRGGSQETQYFGPGTRLLVL.

This sequence joins TRBV9 and TRBJ2-1; unclear D gene. Trimming stripped 0 bases from V and 5 bases from J, with 9 bases between. Germline V lookup: CDR1 SGDLS, CDR2 YYNGEE. CDR3 length equals 14 residues. The CDR3 bases are TGTGCCAGCAGCGTAGGAGCTTCCCACAATGAGCAGTTCTTC. Protein: CASSVGASHNEQFF.

In this sample, this clone is medium-sized. The chain carries TRBV7-3 and TRBJ1-1; D uncertain. The germline V gene has CDR1 SGHTA and CDR2 FQGTGA. The CDR3 length is 14 residues. The V gene lost 1 base and the J gene lost 3 bases, with 9 bases spanning the gap. CDR3 in amino acids: CASSLRAGYTEAFF. CDR3 DNA sequence: TGTGCCAGCAGCTTAAGGGCGGGATACACTGAAGCTTTCTTT.

The chain employs TRBV2 and TRBJ1-6; TRBD1 matches 7 bases. V shed 5 bases, J shed 11 bases, and the junction held 3 bases outside the gene matches. Germline V lookup: CDR1 SNHLY, CDR2 FYNNEI. The CDR3 totals 12 residues. The CDR3 loop is CASSPDRPPLHF. The CDR3 DNA reads as TGTGCCAGCAGTCCGGACAGGCCACCCCTCCACTTT.

The J gene is TRBJ2-5, the V gene TRBV15; possibly TRBD1 or TRBD2 for D (5 bases each). Germline V gene data show CDR1 as LNHNV and CDR2 as YYDKDF (reference sequence). The CDR3 runs to 15 residues. The V gene lost 5 bases and the J gene lost 2 bases, with 15 bases spanning the gap. The DNA of the CDR3 is TGTGCCACCAGCGAACCGTGGGGGTTACAAGAGACCCAGTACTTC. Translation gives CATSEPWGLQETQYF.

The rearrangement links TRBV11-2 to TRBJ2-2; D ambiguous. This CDR3 is built from 16 residues. Between the trimmed V and J ends, which lost 1 base and 3 bases, there was a span of 12 bases. CDR1 is SGHAT, CDR2 FQNNGV, per germline. This CDR3 is CASSLVSGSDTGELFF. In DNA, the CDR3 is TGTGCCAGCAGCTTAGTATCCGGGTCGGACACCGGGGAGCTGTTTTTT.

This clone is medium-sized within its sample. CDR3 DNA sequence: TGTGCCAGCAGTCTGGGGGGCCCAACCTACGAGCAGTACTTC. Encoded protein: CASSLGGPTYEQYF. The chain combines TRBV6-5 with TRBJ2-7; the D call may be TRBD1 or TRBD2 (6 bases each). This CDR3 has 14 residues. V lost 5 bases to trimming and J lost 2 bases, with 13 bases between them. CDR1 and CDR2 from the germline V gene are MNHEY and SVGAGI.

V usage is TRBV4-2 and J usage is TRBJ1-4; D is possibly TRBD1 (5 bases). V lost 0 bases and J 1 base, leaving 6 bases between the germline ends. CDR1 LGHNA and CDR2 YNFKEQ come from the germline V gene. The CDR3 consists of 15 residues. The CDR3 spells CASSQEGETNEKLFF. CDR3 nucleotide sequence: TGTGCCAGCAGCCAAGAGGGGGAAACTAATGAAAAACTGTTTTTT.

The J gene is TRBJ2-7, the V gene TRBV30; no definite D call. The CDR3 is made up of 13 amino acids. Per germline, CDR1 GTSNPN and CDR2 SVGIG (reference sequence). The V gene lost 3 bases and the J gene lost 2 bases, with 11 bases spanning the gap. CDR3 region: CAWRRGLTYEQYF. The CDR3 coding sequence is TGTGCCTGGAGACGTGGGCTTACCTACGAGCAGTACTTC.

This clone showed up just a few times. This chain joins TRBV2 and TRBJ1-2; no reliable D call. Germline CDR1 reads SNHLY; CDR2 reads FYNNEI. CDR3 length: 13 amino acids. Trimming removed 6 bases at V and 8 bases at J, with 16 bases between. The CDR3 protein is CASRREPNGGYTF. The DNA of the CDR3 is TGTGCCAGCAGGAGGGAGCCGAACGGAGGCTACACCTTC.

The rearrangement joins TRBV30 to TRBJ2-3; D may be TRBD1 (6 bases). The CDR3 runs to 11 residues. Trimming shortened V by 0 bases and J by 11 bases, and 9 bases separated the two germline ends. Germline V CDR1 and CDR2: GTSNPN, SVGIG (reference sequence). The CDR3 loop reads CAWSVEGGQYF. The CDR3 DNA reads as TGTGCCTGGAGTGTAGAAGGGGGGCAGTATTTT.

J is TRBJ2-1 and V is TRBV30, with 8 bases identical to TRBD2. Germline V CDR1 and CDR2: GTSNPN, SVGIG (reference sequence). The CDR3 is made up of 15 amino acids. The V and J ends lost 2 bases and 0 bases, in that order; junction bases with no gene match: 3. DNA for the CDR3: TGTGCCTGGAGTTGGCGGGGGGCCTCCTACAATGAGCAGTTCTTC. It yields the protein CAWSWRGASYNEQFF.

V and J are TRBV29-1 and TRBJ1-1; D is uncertain. Germline V gene data show CDR1 as SQVTM and CDR2 as ANQGSEA. The CDR3 is made up of 12 amino acids. V was shortened by 5 bases and J by 5 bases, with 12 bases between the two germline ends. This CDR3 is CSVRFGDTEAFF. CDR3 coding DNA: TGCAGCGTTAGATTCGGCGATACTGAAGCTTTCTTT.

This clone was seen more than once but under ten times. The chain employs TRBV19 and TRBJ1-2; tentatively, D is TRBD1 (5 bases). With 3 bases removed from V and 9 bases from J, the gap between germline ends came to 20 bases. The CDR3 loop spans 15 amino acids. Germline CDR1 reads LNHDA; CDR2 reads SQIVND (reference sequence). The CDR3 coding sequence is TGTGCCAGTAGTATTATACGGCAGGGAATCTGGAGCTACACCTTC. Protein product: CASSIIRQGIWSYTF.